The present TCR beta chain was sequenced within a study of blood T cells in healthy people across ages. Overall study results and limits: Comparison with aged donors showed that long-lived donors had more naive CD4+ cells and higher diversity.

It was approximately 9 milliliters of peripheral blood that were drawn from each donor. Samples each yielded at least 5 micrograms of total RNA. Alongside a J-beta primer mix, a sample-barcoded 5' primer served in a second PCR lasting about 6 to 12 cycles. Unique molecular identifiers of 12 random nucleotides labeled each cDNA. In TCRdb, the 5' RACE reads were re-called with MiXCR into one record per CDR3 protein. The sample carries about 800,000 distinct CDR3 sequences, about three fifths recorded once. With respect to this clonotype: Antigen unknown.

CDR1 SNHLY and CDR2 FYNNEI come from the germline V gene. V was cut by 6 bases and J by 6 bases, with 16 bases left in between. This CDR3 comprises 14 residues. The V and J genes are TRBV2 and TRBJ2-3; D remains unclear. The receptor comes from a man aged 25 to 45 in good health. Sequencing was carried out using blood. CDR3 DNA: TGTGCCAGCAGCCTAGGCCGATACGGGGATACGCAGTATTTT. Translating gives CASSLGRYGDTQYF.